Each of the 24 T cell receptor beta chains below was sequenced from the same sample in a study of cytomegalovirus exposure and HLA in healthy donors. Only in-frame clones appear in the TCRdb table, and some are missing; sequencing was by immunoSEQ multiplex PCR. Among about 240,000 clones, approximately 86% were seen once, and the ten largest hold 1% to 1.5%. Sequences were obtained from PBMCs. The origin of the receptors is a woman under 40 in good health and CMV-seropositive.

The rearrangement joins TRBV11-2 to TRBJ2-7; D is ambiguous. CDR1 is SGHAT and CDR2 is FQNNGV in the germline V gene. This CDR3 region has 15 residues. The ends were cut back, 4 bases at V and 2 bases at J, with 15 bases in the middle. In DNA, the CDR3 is TGTGCCAGCAGCTCTTCTACCCGGAGCCCCTACGAGCAGTACTTC. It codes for CASSSSTRSPYEQYF.

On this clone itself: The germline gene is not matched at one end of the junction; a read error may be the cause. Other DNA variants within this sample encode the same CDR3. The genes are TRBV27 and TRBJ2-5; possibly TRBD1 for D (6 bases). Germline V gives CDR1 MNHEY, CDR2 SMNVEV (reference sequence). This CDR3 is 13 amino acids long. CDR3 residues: CASSLRTEETQYF. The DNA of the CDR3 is TGTGCCAGCAGTTTAAGGACAGAAGAAACCCAGTACTTC.

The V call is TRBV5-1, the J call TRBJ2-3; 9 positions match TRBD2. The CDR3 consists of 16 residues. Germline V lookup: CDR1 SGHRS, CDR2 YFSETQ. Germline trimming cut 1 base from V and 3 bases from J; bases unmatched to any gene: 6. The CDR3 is CASSLYEREVTDTQYF. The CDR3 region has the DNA TGCGCCAGCAGCTTGTACGAGCGGGAGGTAACAGATACGCAGTATTTT.

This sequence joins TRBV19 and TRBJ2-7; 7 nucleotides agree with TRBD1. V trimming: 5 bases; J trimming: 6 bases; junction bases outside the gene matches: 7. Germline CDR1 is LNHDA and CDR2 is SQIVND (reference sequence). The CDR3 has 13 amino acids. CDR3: CASSLRQGGEQYF. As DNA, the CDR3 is TGTGCCAGTAGTCTTAGACAGGGCGGCGAGCAGTACTTC.

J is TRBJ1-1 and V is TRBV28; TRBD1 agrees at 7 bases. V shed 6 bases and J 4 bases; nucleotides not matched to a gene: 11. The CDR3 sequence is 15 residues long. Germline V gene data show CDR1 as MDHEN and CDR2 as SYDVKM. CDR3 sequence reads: CASSLRQGGSTEAFF. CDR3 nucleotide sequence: TGTGCCAGCAGCCTCAGACAGGGTGGGAGCACTGAAGCTTTCTTT.

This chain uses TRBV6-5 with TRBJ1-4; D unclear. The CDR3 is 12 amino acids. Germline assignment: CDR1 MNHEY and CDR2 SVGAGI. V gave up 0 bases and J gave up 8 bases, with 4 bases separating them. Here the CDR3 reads CASSYSREKLFF. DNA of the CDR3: TGTGCCAGCAGTTACTCGCGCGAAAAACTGTTTTTT.

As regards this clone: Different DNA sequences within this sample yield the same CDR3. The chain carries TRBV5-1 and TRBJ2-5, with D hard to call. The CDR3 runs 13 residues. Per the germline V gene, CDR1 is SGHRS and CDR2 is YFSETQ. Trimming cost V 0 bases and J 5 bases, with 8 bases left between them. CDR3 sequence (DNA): TGCGCCAGCAGCTTGGGTGTGGAGGAGACCCAGTACTTC. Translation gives CASSLGVEETQYF. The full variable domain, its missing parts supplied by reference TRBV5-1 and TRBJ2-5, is KAGVTQTPRYLIKTRGQQVTLSCSPISGHRSVSWYQQTPGQGLQFLFEYFSETQRNKGNFPGRFSGRQFSNSRSEMNVSTLELGDSALYLCASSLGVEETQYFGPGTRLLVL.

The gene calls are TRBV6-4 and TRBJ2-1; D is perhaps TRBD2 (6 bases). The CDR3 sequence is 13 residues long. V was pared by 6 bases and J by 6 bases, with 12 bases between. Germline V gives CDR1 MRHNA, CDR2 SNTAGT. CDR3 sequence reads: CASRGNSGNEQFF. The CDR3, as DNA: TGTGCCAGCAGGGGTAATAGCGGCAATGAGCAGTTCTTC.

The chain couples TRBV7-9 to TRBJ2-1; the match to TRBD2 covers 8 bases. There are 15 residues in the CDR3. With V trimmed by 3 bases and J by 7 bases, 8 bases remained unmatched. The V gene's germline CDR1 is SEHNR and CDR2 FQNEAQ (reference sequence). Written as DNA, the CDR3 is TGTGCCAGCAGCTTTGGGCGGGAGGTCTCAAATGAGCAGTTCTTC. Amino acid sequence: CASSFGREVSNEQFF.

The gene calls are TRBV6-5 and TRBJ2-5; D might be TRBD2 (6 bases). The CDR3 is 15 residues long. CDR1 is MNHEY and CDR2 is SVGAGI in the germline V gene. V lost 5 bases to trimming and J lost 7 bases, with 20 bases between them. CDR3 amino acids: CASSRLGRLGGTQYF. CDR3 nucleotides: TGTGCCAGCAGTCGCCTCGGGCGGTTGGGGGGGACCCAGTACTTC.

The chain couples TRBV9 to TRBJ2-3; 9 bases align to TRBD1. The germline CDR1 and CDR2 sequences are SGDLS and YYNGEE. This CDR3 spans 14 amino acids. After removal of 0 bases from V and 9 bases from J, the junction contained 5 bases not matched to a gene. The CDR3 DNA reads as TGTGCCAGCAGCGTAGTTTCGGGACAGGGAACGCAGTATTTT. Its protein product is CASSVVSGQGTQYF.

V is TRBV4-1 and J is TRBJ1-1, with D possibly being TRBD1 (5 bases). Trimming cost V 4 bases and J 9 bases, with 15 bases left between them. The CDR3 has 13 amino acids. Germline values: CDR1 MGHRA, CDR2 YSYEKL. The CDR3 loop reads CASSRAGGAKAFF. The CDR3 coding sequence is TGCGCCAGCAGCCGAGCCGGGGGAGCAAAAGCTTTCTTT.

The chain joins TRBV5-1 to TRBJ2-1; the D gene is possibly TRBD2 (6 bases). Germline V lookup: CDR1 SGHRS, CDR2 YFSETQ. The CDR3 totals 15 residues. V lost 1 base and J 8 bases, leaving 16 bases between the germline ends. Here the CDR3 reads CASSLSASAWDEQFF. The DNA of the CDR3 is TGCGCCAGCAGCTTGTCGGCTAGCGCGTGGGATGAGCAGTTCTTC.

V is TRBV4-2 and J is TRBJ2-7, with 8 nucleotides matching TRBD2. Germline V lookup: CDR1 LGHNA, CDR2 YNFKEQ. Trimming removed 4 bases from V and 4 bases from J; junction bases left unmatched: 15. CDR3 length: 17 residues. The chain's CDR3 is CASSRVISGTKPYEQYF. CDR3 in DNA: TGTGCCAGCAGCCGAGTGATTAGCGGGACCAAACCGTACGAGCAGTACTTC.

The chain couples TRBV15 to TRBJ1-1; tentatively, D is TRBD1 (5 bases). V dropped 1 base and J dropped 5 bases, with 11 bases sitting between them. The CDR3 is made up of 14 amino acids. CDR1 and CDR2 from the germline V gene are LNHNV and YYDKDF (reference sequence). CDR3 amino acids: CATSRGGGDTEAFF. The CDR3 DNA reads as TGTGCCACCAGCAGAGGGGGCGGAGATACTGAAGCTTTCTTT.

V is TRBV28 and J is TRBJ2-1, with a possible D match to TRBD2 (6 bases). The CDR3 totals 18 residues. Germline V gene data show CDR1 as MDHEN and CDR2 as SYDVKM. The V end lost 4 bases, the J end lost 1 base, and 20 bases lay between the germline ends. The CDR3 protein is CASSWEEGSPESYNEQFF. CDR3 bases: TGTGCCAGCAGTTGGGAGGAGGGATCACCAGAATCCTACAATGAGCAGTTCTTC.

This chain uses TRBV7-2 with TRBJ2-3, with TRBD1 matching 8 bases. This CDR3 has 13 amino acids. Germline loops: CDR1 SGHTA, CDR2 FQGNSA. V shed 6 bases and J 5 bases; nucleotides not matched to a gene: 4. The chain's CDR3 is CASSRDRQDTQYF. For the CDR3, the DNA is TGTGCCAGCAGTAGGGACAGGCAAGATACGCAGTATTTT.

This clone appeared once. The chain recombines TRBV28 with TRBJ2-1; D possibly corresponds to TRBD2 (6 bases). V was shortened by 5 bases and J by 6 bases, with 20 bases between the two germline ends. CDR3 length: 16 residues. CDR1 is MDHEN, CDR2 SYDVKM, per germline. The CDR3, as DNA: TGTGCCAGCAGTGGGATACGGGAGTGGGGCGGCAATGAGCAGTTCTTC. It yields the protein CASSGIREWGGNEQFF. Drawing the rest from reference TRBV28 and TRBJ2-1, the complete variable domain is DVKVTQSSRYLVKRTGEKVFLECVQDMDHENMFWYRQDPGLGLRLIYFSYDVKMKEKGDIPEGYSVSREKKERFSLILESASTNQTSMYLCASSGIREWGGNEQFFGPGTRLTVL.

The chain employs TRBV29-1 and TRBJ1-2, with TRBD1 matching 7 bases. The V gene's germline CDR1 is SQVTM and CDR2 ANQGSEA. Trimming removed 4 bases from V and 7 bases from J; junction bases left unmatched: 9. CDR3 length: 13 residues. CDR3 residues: CSVGDRVSSGYTF. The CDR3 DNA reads TGCAGCGTTGGAGACAGGGTTTCCTCTGGCTACACCTTC.

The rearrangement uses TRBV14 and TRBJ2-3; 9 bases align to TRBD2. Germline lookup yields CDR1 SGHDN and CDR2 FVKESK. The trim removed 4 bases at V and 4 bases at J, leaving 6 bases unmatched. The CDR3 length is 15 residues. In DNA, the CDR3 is TGTGCCAGCAGCCTGCGGGGGGGGCTGTCAGATACGCAGTATTTT. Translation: CASSLRGGLSDTQYF.

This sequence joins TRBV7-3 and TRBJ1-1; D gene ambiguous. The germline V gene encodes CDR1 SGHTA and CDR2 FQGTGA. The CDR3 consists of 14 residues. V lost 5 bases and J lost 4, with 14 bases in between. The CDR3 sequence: CASSTDGSSTEAFF. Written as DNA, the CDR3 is TGTGCCAGCAGCACCGACGGGAGTAGCACTGAAGCTTTCTTT.

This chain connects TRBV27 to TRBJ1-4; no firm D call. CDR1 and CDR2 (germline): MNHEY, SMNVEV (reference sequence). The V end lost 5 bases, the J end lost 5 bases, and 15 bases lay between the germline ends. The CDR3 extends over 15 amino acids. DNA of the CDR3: TGTGCCAGCAGTCTCCTTCGGGGTAACAATGAAAAACTGTTTTTT. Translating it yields CASSLLRGNNEKLFF.

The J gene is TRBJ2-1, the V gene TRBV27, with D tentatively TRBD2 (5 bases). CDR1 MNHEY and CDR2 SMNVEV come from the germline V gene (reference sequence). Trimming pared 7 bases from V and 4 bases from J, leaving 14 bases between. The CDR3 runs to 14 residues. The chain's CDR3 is CASMEVVGYNEQFF. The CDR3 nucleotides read TGTGCCAGCATGGAGGTAGTGGGGTACAATGAGCAGTTCTTC.

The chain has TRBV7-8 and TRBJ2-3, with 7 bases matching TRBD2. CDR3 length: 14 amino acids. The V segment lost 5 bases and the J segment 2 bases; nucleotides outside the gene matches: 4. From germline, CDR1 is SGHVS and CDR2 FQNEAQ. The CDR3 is CASSLGGVTDTQYF. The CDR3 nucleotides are TGTGCCAGCAGCCTGGGGGGGGTCACAGATACGCAGTATTTT.